This is a list of T cell receptor beta chains from one sample in a study of CD4 T cell repertoires in COVID-19. Clones were sequenced by immunoSEQ multiplex PCR, and TCRdb holds only the in-frame ones, with some missing. The sample records some 80,000 clones, 83% being singletons. The sequenced sample was CD4+ T cells from peripheral blood, obtained after recovery from COVID-19. These receptors all stem from a human donor who had COVID-19. CDR3s include the opening cysteine and the closing phenylalanine or tryptophan. A D gene is named only where the DNA matches it firmly. The size of a clone is reported for some rows only, either as once, few or many, or as a class for expanded clones.

>TRBJ2-1|once|TRBD2|TRBV7-2
TGTGCCAGCGAGAGGGCTAGCGGGAGTAATGAGCAGTTCTTC
CASERASGSNEQFF
>TRBJ1-3|-|-|TRBV28
TGTGCCAGCAGTCCGCGGAACTCTGGAAACACCATATATTTT
CASSPRNSGNTIYF
>TRBJ2-7|once|TRBD1|TRBV25-1
TGTGCCAGCAGTCGACAGGGAATGAACGAGCAGTACTTC
CASSRQGMNEQYF
>TRBJ1-1|-|-|TRBV21-1
TGTGCCAGCAGCAAAAAACTTCCTCGTAAAAGGGCAGGCGATCTCATGAACACTGAAGCTTTCTTT
CASSKKLPRKRAGDLMNTEAFF
>TRBJ1-6|-|-|TRBV6-5
TGTGCCAGCAGTTACCTGGCAAATTCACCCCTCCACTTT
CASSYLANSPLHF
>TRBJ2-4|-|TRBD1|TRBV19
TGTGCCAGTAGAACCGACAGGGGTGGAGATGGCAAAAACATTCAGTACTTC
CASRTDRGGDGKNIQYF
>TRBJ1-2|few|-|TRBV27
TGTGCCAGCAGGAGTAGGGGAAGTAATGGCTACACCTTC
CASRSRGSNGYTF
>TRBJ2-5|once|TRBD1|TRBV29-1
TGCAGCGCGACTAAGGGGACAGGCCAAGAGACCCAGTACTTC
CSATKGTGQETQYF
>TRBJ2-7|-|-|TRBV28
TGTGCCAGCAGTCACTCCTACGAGCAGTACTTC
CASSHSYEQYF
>TRBJ2-5|-|-|TRBV7-3
TGTGCCAGCAGCCCTAAAAACCAAGAGACCCAGTACTTC
CASSPKNQETQYF
>TRBJ2-3|-|-|TRBV5-6
TGTGCCAGCAGCTTGGGGGGCCGCGGAGATACGCAGTATTTT
CASSLGGRGDTQYF
>TRBJ2-1|-|-|TRBV5-6
TGTGCCAGCAGCTTGACAGGCAGGAGAATAAATGAGCAGTTCTTC
CASSLTGRRINEQFF
>TRBJ2-1|-|-|TRBV7-6
TGTGCCAGCAGCTCCTTTCGCGGAAGCTCCTACAATGAGCAGTTCTTC
CASSSFRGSSYNEQFF
>TRBJ2-3|-|-|TRBV12-3/TRBV12-4
TGTGCCAGCGGAGAGGCAAGCACAGATACGCAGTATTTT
CASGEASTDTQYF
>TRBJ1-1|once|-|TRBV4-1
TGCGCCAGCAGCCACCAAAGGGGGGCAGAGACCACTGAAGCTTTCTTT
CASSHQRGAETTEAFF
>TRBJ1-3|few|-|TRBV7-9
TGTGCCAGCAGCTTTCTCCCATCTTATGGAAACACCATATATTTT
CASSFLPSYGNTIYF
>TRBJ1-3|-|TRBD1|TRBV30
TGTGCCTGGATGACAGGGGCTGGAAACACCATATATTTT
CAWMTGAGNTIYF
>TRBJ2-7|-|TRBD1|TRBV9
TGTGCCAGCAGCGTGGGACAGGGCCGCTACGAGCAGTACTTC
CASSVGQGRYEQYF
>TRBJ1-2|few|-|TRBV7-8
TGTGCCAGCAGCCCCCCCGGACAGTCCTATGGCTACACCTTC
CASSPPGQSYGYTF
>TRBJ1-4|few|-|TRBV27
TGTGCCAGCAGACGAAATCTCGGTGCAACTAATGAAAAACTGTTTTTT
CASRRNLGATNEKLFF
>TRBJ1-2|once|-|TRBV4-1
TGCGCCAGCAGCCAAGATAGCGGTGCTAACTATGGCTACACCTTC
CASSQDSGANYGYTF
>TRBJ2-3|-|TRBD2|TRBV7-9
TGTGCCAGCAACATAAGAGCTTTTAGCGGGGGGGCCACAGATACGCAGTATTTT
CASNIRAFSGGATDTQYF
>TRBJ2-7|-|-|TRBV5-1
TGCGCCAGCAGCTCCCAGGGGGGCTCCTACGAGCAGTACTTC
CASSSQGGSYEQYF
>TRBJ2-5|-|-|TRBV11-2
TGTGCCAGCAGCTTAGATCAACGGACAGAAGAGACCCAGTACTTC
CASSLDQRTEETQYF
>TRBJ2-6|-|TRBD1|TRBV4-1
TGCGCCAGCAGCTCGGGACAGGGAAGGACTGGGGCCAACGTCCTGACTTTC
CASSSGQGRTGANVLTF
>TRBJ2-1|-|-|TRBV6-5
TGTGCCAGCAGTACGGGGTACAATGAGCAGTTCTTC
CASSTGYNEQFF
>TRBJ1-4|-|-|TRBV7-9
TGTGCCAGCAGCTTAGGAGAGTGGGATGAAAAACTGTTTTTT
CASSLGEWDEKLFF
>TRBJ2-1|-|-|TRBV21-1
TGTGCCAGCAGCAGACGGGACCGAAAAACATACAATGAGCAGTTCTTC
CASSRRDRKTYNEQFF
>TRBJ1-2|-|TRBD1|TRBV7-2
TGTGCCAGCAGCCCGGACAGGGACTATGGCTACACCTTC
CASSPDRDYGYTF
>TRBJ1-1|-|-|TRBV7-8
TGTGCCAGCAGCTTCGGACGGGAAGGGACTGAAGCTTTCTTT
CASSFGREGTEAFF
>TRBJ2-7|-|-|TRBV5-1
TGCGCCAGCAGCCGGACGCCTAGCGACTCCTACGAGCAGTACTTC
CASSRTPSDSYEQYF
>TRBJ1-2|few|-|TRBV7-3
TGTGCCAGCAGCCCGGACACCGGCGCGGGTGGCTACACCTTC
CASSPDTGAGGYTF
>TRBJ2-1|once|TRBD1|TRBV28
TGTGCCAGCAGATCGGCGGGACAGGGGAGTAGTGAGCAGTTCTTC
CASRSAGQGSSEQFF
>TRBJ2-2|-|TRBD1|TRBV10-3
TGTGCCATCAGCGACGGACAGGGGCGAAACACCGGGGAGCTGTTTTTT
CAISDGQGRNTGELFF
>TRBJ2-5|-|TRBD1|TRBV6-5
TGTGCCAGCAGTCCGGGACAGGGTAGGGGGGAGACCCAGTACTTC
CASSPGQGRGETQYF
>TRBJ2-3|-|-|TRBV6-5
TGTGCCAGCAGCCCCCTTTCAGATACGCAGTATTTT
CASSPLSDTQYF
>TRBJ1-1|-|-|TRBV5-1
TGCGCCAGCAGCTTGGCGGGGAACACTGAAGCTTTCTTT
CASSLAGNTEAFF
>TRBJ1-2|-|TRBD1|TRBV19
TGTGCCAGTAGTATAAGGACAGGGGCCGTTGAACCGAATGGCTACACCTTC
CASSIRTGAVEPNGYTF
>TRBJ1-1|-|-|TRBV7-9
TGTGCCAGCAGCCTAACAGGGTTTAAAGGGAACACTGAAGCTTTCTTT
CASSLTGFKGNTEAFF
>TRBJ2-1|-|-|TRBV7-6
TGTGCCAGCAGCTTAGAGTCCGGACGGGGGCAGTTCTTC
CASSLESGRGQFF
>TRBJ2-1|-|-|TRBV18
TGTGCCAGCTCACCTTTAACTGGCTTTAACATGGATGAGCAGTTCTTC
CASSPLTGFNMDEQFF
>TRBJ2-2|-|TRBD1|TRBV7-6
TGTGCCAGCAGCTTATCGTCAGGGGGCACCGGGGAGCTGTTTTTT
CASSLSSGGTGELFF
>TRBJ1-1|-|TRBD1|TRBV19
TGTGCCAGTAGTATTACAGGGGGCGTCACTGAAGCTTTCTTT
CASSITGGVTEAFF
>TRBJ2-3|-|-|TRBV28
TGTGCCAGCAGTCCCTCAGGGGGGGGAGATACGCAGTATTTT
CASSPSGGGDTQYF
>TRBJ1-2|-|-|TRBV5-8
TGTGCCAGCAGCTTGTGGGGGGAAGGAATGAAGGGCTACACCTTC
CASSLWGEGMKGYTF
>TRBJ1-1|-|-|TRBV3-1/TRBV3-2
TGTGCCAGCAGCCAAGATAGTGGAAGGAAGGCTTTCTTT
CASSQDSGRKAFF
>TRBJ2-1|-|-|TRBV19
TGTGCCAGTACCCCGCGGAACTCCTACAATGAGCAGTTCTTC
CASTPRNSYNEQFF
>TRBJ2-3|-|TRBD2|TRBV7-2
TGTGCCAGCAGCCCTAGCGGGGGCACAGATACGCAGTATTTT
CASSPSGGTDTQYF
>TRBJ1-1|-|-|TRBV12-3/TRBV12-4
TGTGCCAGCAGCGACATAATGGGCACTGAAGCTTTCTTT
CASSDIMGTEAFF
>TRBJ2-7|-|-|TRBV3-1/TRBV3-2
TGTGCCAGCAGCCCCTGGGGGGGCGACGAGCAGTACTTC
CASSPWGGDEQYF
>TRBJ2-2|once|-|TRBV2
TGTGCCAGCAACTTACCCCGGGGGTACACCGGGGAGCTGTTTTTT
CASNLPRGYTGELFF
>TRBJ2-7|-|TRBD1|TRBV15
TGTGCCACCAGCAGAGATGAGGACAGGTCCTACGAGCAGTACTTC
CATSRDEDRSYEQYF
>TRBJ1-5|-|-|TRBV28
TGTGCCAGCAGTTCCGCTAAGAGCCAGATCAATCAGCCCCAGCATTTT
CASSSAKSQINQPQHF
>TRBJ2-7|-|-|TRBV5-4
TGTGCCAGCAGCTTGGCGTTGACCTCACCCCCATACGAGCAGTACTTC
CASSLALTSPPYEQYF
>TRBJ2-3|-|TRBD2|TRBV5-6
TGTGCCAGCAGCTTAGAGCTAGCGGGGTCCGATACGCAGTATTTT
CASSLELAGSDTQYF
>TRBJ1-1|few|-|TRBV24-1
TGTGCCACCAGTGATTCTGTGCAAGGGGCGGGAGCTTTCTTT
CATSDSVQGAGAFF
>TRBJ2-2|-|-|TRBV7-9
TGTGCCCACCGGGACTTAGACACCGGGGAGCTGTTTTTT
CAHRDLDTGELFF
>TRBJ2-5|-|TRBD2|TRBV18
TGTGCCAGCTCTAAATCCGGCGGGAGGTCAGGAGAGACCCAGTACTTC
CASSKSGGRSGETQYF
>TRBJ1-3|few|-|TRBV5-1
TGCGCCAGCAGCGCCGACCTTTGGGGGAGAGGGTCTGGAAACACCATATATTTT
CASSADLWGRGSGNTIYF
>TRBJ2-5|-|-|TRBV4-2
TGTGCCAGCAGCCAAGAAGGGCTAGTTAAAGAGACCCAGTACTTC
CASSQEGLVKETQYF